Presented here are 26 T cell receptor beta chains from one specimen sequenced in a study of beta chain features in type 1 diabetes. The authors reverse transcribed all of the isolated RNA, so sequencing captured expressed TCRB transcripts. Libraries were prepared by immunoSEQ multiplex PCR; TCRdb keeps only in-frame clonotypes and omits some of them. Of hundreds of thousands of clones in the sample, 9.6% are singletons; the top ten hold just under 0.035%. Sample: naive CD4+ T cells from blood. The receptors shown here come from a woman in her late teens or twenties in good health.

The gene calls are TRBV9 and TRBJ2-1; 9 nucleotides align to TRBD2. CDR1 SGDLS and CDR2 YYNGEE come from the germline V gene. V gave up 0 bases and J gave up 4 bases; unmatched junction bases: 11. The CDR3 has 18 residues. This CDR3 reads CASSVVSATSGAYNEQFF. CDR3 DNA sequence: TGTGCCAGCAGCGTAGTTTCCGCGACTAGCGGAGCGTACAATGAGCAGTTCTTC.

This clone was counted only a few times. The chain links TRBV7-8 to TRBJ2-7; possibly TRBD2 for D (5 bases). Germline V lookup: CDR1 SGHVS, CDR2 FQNEAQ. CDR3 length: 16 residues. V lost 1 base, J lost 2 bases, and 15 bases lay in between. CDR3 in amino acids: CASSLGFGGYAYEQYF. CDR3 bases: TGTGCCAGCAGCTTAGGATTCGGAGGATACGCCTACGAGCAGTACTTC.

This sequence joins TRBV6-5 and TRBJ2-7; TRBD2 aligns across 13 bases. This CDR3 is 14 amino acids long. Germline V gene lookup returns CDR1 MNHEY and CDR2 SVGAGI. Germline trimming cut 6 bases from V and 3 bases from J; bases unmatched to any gene: 2. CDR3 region: CASRGLAGYYEQYF. The DNA of the CDR3 is TGTGCCAGCAGGGGACTAGCGGGATACTACGAGCAGTACTTC.

This clone appeared a few times. The chain carries TRBV18 and TRBJ2-3, with 8 bases that match TRBD2. CDR3 length equals 16 residues. V trimming: 6 bases; J trimming: 0 bases; junction bases outside the gene matches: 8. Per the germline V gene, CDR1 is KGHSH and CDR2 is LQKENI. The CDR3: CASSRRLAQSTDTQYF. CDR3 nucleotide sequence: TGTGCCAGCTCCCGCCGACTAGCGCAGAGCACAGATACGCAGTATTTT.

This clone showed up just a few times. V gene TRBV9 combines with J gene TRBJ2-2; D may be TRBD2 (6 bases). Germline V gives CDR1 SGDLS, CDR2 YYNGEE. V lost 3 bases to trimming and J lost 1 base, with 13 bases between them. CDR3 length equals 16 residues. The CDR3, as DNA: TGTGCCAGCAGCGCAACTAGCAGGATGAACACCGGGGAGCTGTTTTTT. Its translation: CASSATSRMNTGELFF. Variable domain in full (rest from reference TRBV9 and TRBJ2-2): DSGVTQTPKHLITATGQRVTLRCSPRSGDLSVYWYQQSLDQGLQFLIQYYNGEERAKGNILERFSAQQFPDLHSELNLSSLELGDSALYFCASSATSRMNTGELFFGEGSRLTVL.

This chain connects TRBV19 to TRBJ1-2; 8 bases are shared with TRBD1. CDR1 LNHDA and CDR2 SQIVND come from the germline V gene (reference sequence). The junction had 6 bases not matched to a gene; V was cut back by 8 bases and J by 10 bases. This CDR3 region has 11 residues. CDR3 sequence (DNA): TGTGCCAGTTCCAGACAGGGGCTCTACACCTTC. It codes for CASSRQGLYTF.

This clone has more than one count but fewer than ten. The rearrangement uses TRBV9 and TRBJ1-4; D ambiguous. CDR3 length: 13 residues. V shed 3 bases and J shed 5 bases, with 8 bases lying between them. Looked up from germline, CDR1 is SGDLS and CDR2 is YYNGEE. The CDR3 DNA is TGTGCCAGCAGCGCTAGCCCCAATGAAAAACTGTTTTTT. It yields the protein CASSASPNEKLFF.

Only a few counts were recorded for this clone. This chain links TRBV30 with TRBJ2-2; unclear D gene. CDR1 and CDR2 (germline): GTSNPN, SVGIG (reference sequence). V lost 2 bases to trimming and J lost 2 bases, with 6 bases between them. This CDR3 is built from 13 residues. The CDR3 DNA follows: TGTGCCTGGAGTCAGGCCAACACCGGGGAGCTGTTTTTT. Translating it yields CAWSQANTGELFF.

The J gene is TRBJ1-1, the V gene TRBV18, with D hard to call. Germline loops: CDR1 KGHSH, CDR2 LQKENI. The V end was cut by 4 bases, the J end by 8 bases, with 14 bases between. This CDR3 region has 13 residues. In DNA form, the CDR3 reads TGTGCCAGCTCACGGGCCCGACCTTCCGAAGCTTTCTTT. It encodes CASSRARPSEAFF.

In this sample, this clone turned up once. As DNA, the CDR3 is TGTGCCAGCAGCTTAGTTACAGGGGTGTTGAGCAATCAGCCCCAGCATTTT. Translating gives CASSLVTGVLSNQPQHF. The chain joins TRBV7-8 to TRBJ1-5; TRBD1 agrees at 7 bases. The germline gives CDR1 SGHVS, CDR2 FQNEAQ. CDR3 size: 17 residues. The junction had 7 bases not matched to a gene; V was cut back by 1 base and J by 1 base.

This clone has just a few counts. The J gene is TRBJ1-2, the V gene TRBV2; 8 nucleotides match TRBD1. V lost 3 bases, J lost 2 bases, and 11 bases stayed unmatched. The CDR3 contains 17 residues. Germline loops: CDR1 SNHLY, CDR2 FYNNEI. CDR3 DNA sequence: TGTGCCAGCAGTGAGCCTGACAGGGGATTCGTGAACTATGGCTACACCTTC. It encodes CASSEPDRGFVNYGYTF.

This chain links TRBV19 with TRBJ2-5; a possible D gene is TRBD2 (6 bases). This CDR3 contains 13 residues. In germline, CDR1 is LNHDA, CDR2 SQIVND (reference sequence). V was trimmed by 7 bases and J by 4 bases, leaving 13 bases between them. CDR3: CASNGGSRETQYF. The DNA of the CDR3 is TGTGCCAGTAATGGGGGGTCGCGAGAGACCCAGTACTTC. The full variable domain, in which reference TRBV19 and TRBJ2-5 provide the parts outside the CDR3, is DGGITQSPKYLFRKEGQNVTLSCEQNLNHDAMYWYRQDPGQGLRLIYYSQIVNDFQKGDIAEGYSVSREKKESFPLTVTSAQKNPTAFYLCASNGGSRETQYFGPGTRLLVL.

In its sample, this clone was seen a few times. This chain connects TRBV2 to TRBJ1-4; the D gene is possibly TRBD1 (5 bases). Germline loops: CDR1 SNHLY, CDR2 FYNNEI. This CDR3 is built from 15 residues. The ends were cut back, 6 bases at V and 8 bases at J, with 19 bases in the middle. The CDR3 is CASSTRRQGNEKLFF. The CDR3, as DNA: TGTGCCAGCAGCACGCGCAGGCAGGGAAACGAAAAACTGTTTTTT.

The CDR3 region is CASSRGPGETQYF. DNA for the CDR3: TGTGCCAGCAGCCGGGGGCCGGGAGAGACCCAGTACTTC. The chain couples TRBV14 to TRBJ2-5; D is perhaps TRBD1 (6 bases). This CDR3 has 13 residues. Trimming removed 4 bases at V and 4 bases at J, with 10 bases between. Germline loops: CDR1 SGHDN, CDR2 FVKESK. Drawing the rest from reference TRBV14 and TRBJ2-5, the complete variable domain is EAGVTQFPSHSVIEKGQTVTLRCDPISGHDNLYWYRRVMGKEIKFLLHFVKESKQDESGMPNNRFLAERTGGTYSTLKVQPAELEDSGVYFCASSRGPGETQYFGPGTRLLVL.

CDR3 loop: CASSQNQPQHF. CDR3 sequence (DNA): TGTGCCAGCAGCCAGAATCAGCCCCAGCATTTT. This chain joins TRBV6-6 and TRBJ1-5; D not certain. The ends were cut back, 6 bases at V and 4 bases at J, with 4 bases in the middle. This CDR3 has 11 amino acids. CDR1 is MNHNY, CDR2 SVGAGI, per germline (reference sequence).

V usage is TRBV5-4 and J usage is TRBJ1-4; D not resolved. Looked up from germline, CDR1 is SGHNT and CDR2 is YYREEE (reference sequence). The CDR3 is 14 amino acids. V lost 4 bases and J 3 bases, leaving 10 bases between the germline ends. The CDR3 is CASSPLGPNEKLFF. The CDR3 nucleotides read TGTGCCAGCAGCCCTCTGGGCCCTAATGAAAAACTGTTTTTT.

In the case of this clone: In the same sample, other DNA sequences code for this CDR3. The chain recombines TRBV5-1 with TRBJ2-7; TRBD1 might be the D (6 bases). Per germline, CDR1 SGHRS and CDR2 YFSETQ. V was shortened by 5 bases and J by 2 bases, with 8 bases between the two germline ends. CDR3 length: 12 amino acids. The CDR3 here is CASREGAYEQYF. Written as DNA, the CDR3 is TGCGCCAGCAGAGAGGGGGCCTACGAGCAGTACTTC. Drawing the rest from reference TRBV5-1 and TRBJ2-7, the complete variable domain is KAGVTQTPRYLIKTRGQQVTLSCSPISGHRSVSWYQQTPGQGLQFLFEYFSETQRNKGNFPGRFSGRQFSNSRSEMNVSTLELGDSALYLCASREGAYEQYFGPGTRLTVT.

This clone appeared a few times. The chain uses TRBV5-6 and TRBJ1-2; 10 positions match TRBD1. The V gene end was trimmed by 0 bases and the J gene end by 7 bases; junction bases not matched to a gene: 6. The germline CDR1 and CDR2 sequences are SGHDT and YYEEEE. The CDR3 has 15 amino acids. Written as DNA, the CDR3 is TGTGCCAGCAGCTTGGTCGGACAGGGGGTGGTTGGCTACACCTTC. Protein sequence: CASSLVGQGVVGYTF.

This chain links TRBV25-1 with TRBJ1-2; TRBD1 agrees at 9 bases. The CDR3 length is 14 residues. V lost 4 bases, J lost 4 bases, and 4 bases stayed unmatched. The germline gives CDR1 MGHDK, CDR2 SYGVNS. For the CDR3, the DNA is TGTGCCAGCAGTGCTTTGGGACAGGGCTATGGCTACACCTTC. It specifies CASSALGQGYGYTF.

The chain employs TRBV5-1 and TRBJ2-5; D possibly corresponds to TRBD1 (7 bases). Germline lookup yields CDR1 SGHRS and CDR2 YFSETQ. CDR3 length: 16 residues. Trimming pared 2 bases from V and 0 bases from J, leaving 14 bases between. This CDR3 reads CASSFGRGVYQETQYF. The CDR3 nucleotides read TGCGCCAGCAGCTTTGGCAGGGGGGTGTACCAAGAGACCCAGTACTTC.

This clone has more than one count but fewer than ten. The chain carries TRBV5-6 and TRBJ1-2; maybe TRBD1 (5 bases). CDR1 is SGHDT and CDR2 is YYEEEE in the germline V gene. V lost 4 bases and J 6 bases, leaving 16 bases between the germline ends. The CDR3 contains 14 residues. The CDR3 spells CASSRSGRANGYTF. CDR3 DNA sequence: TGTGCCAGCAGCCGATCTGGCAGGGCAAATGGCTACACCTTC.

This clone was seen only a few times. The sample contains more than one DNA sequence encoding this CDR3. V is TRBV18 and J is TRBJ2-5, with D uncertain. CDR1 and CDR2 from the germline V gene are KGHSH and LQKENI. Trimming cost V 3 bases and J 3 bases, with 5 bases left between them. This CDR3 contains 12 residues. As DNA, the CDR3 is TGTGCCAGCTCACCGAGAGAAGAGACCCAGTACTTC. This sequence encodes CASSPREETQYF.

This chain joins TRBV9 and TRBJ1-2; unclear D gene. The CDR3 loop spans 16 amino acids. Germline-derived CDR1 and CDR2 are SGDLS and YYNGEE. Trimming shortened V by 0 bases and J by 6 bases, and 18 bases separated the two germline ends. The CDR3 loop reads CASSVGGPKEPDGYTF. The DNA for the CDR3 is TGTGCCAGCAGCGTAGGAGGGCCCAAGGAGCCGGATGGCTACACCTTC.

The V call is TRBV5-4, the J call TRBJ2-5; 12 nucleotides match TRBD1. Germline lookup yields CDR1 SGHNT and CDR2 YYREEE (reference sequence). CDR3 length: 15 amino acids. The trim removed 0 bases at V and 6 bases at J, leaving 3 bases unmatched. The CDR3 region is CASSLEGQGAKTQYF. The CDR3 DNA follows: TGTGCCAGCAGCTTGGAGGGACAGGGGGCAAAGACCCAGTACTTC.

A few counts support this clone. The chain carries TRBV5-1 and TRBJ2-3; D gene uncertain. Germline V CDR1 and CDR2: SGHRS, YFSETQ. Trimming stripped 1 base from V and 2 bases from J, with 8 bases between. The CDR3 sequence is 14 residues long. CDR3 nucleotide sequence: TGCGCCAGCAGCTTGTTGGCTGTCACAGATACGCAGTATTTT. This codes for CASSLLAVTDTQYF. Full variable domain (remainder filled in from reference TRBV5-1 and TRBJ2-3): KAGVTQTPRYLIKTRGQQVTLSCSPISGHRSVSWYQQTPGQGLQFLFEYFSETQRNKGNFPGRFSGRQFSNSRSEMNVSTLELGDSALYLCASSLLAVTDTQYFGPGTRLTVL.

The chain combines TRBV5-5 with TRBJ2-3; tentatively, D is TRBD1 (5 bases). This CDR3 contains 15 residues. Germline CDR1 and CDR2: SGHKS and YYEKEE (reference sequence). V was trimmed by 0 bases and J by 4 bases, leaving 12 bases between them. The CDR3 reads CASSLELLGADTQYF. In DNA form, the CDR3 reads TGTGCCAGCAGCTTGGAACTCCTAGGGGCAGATACGCAGTATTTT.